The 19 T cell receptor beta chains reported below all come from one sample, sequenced in a study of T cell changes during pregnancy in multiple sclerosis. Method: immunoSEQ multiplex PCR; TCRdb's copy keeps in-frame clones and lacks some. The sample holds roughly 73,000 clones; more than 90% are singletons and the top ten take less than 2.5%. Sequenced here: peripheral blood, sampled in the second trimester of pregnancy. The receptors derive from a female donor in good health, enrolled as a control in a pregnancy study.

The chain combines TRBV19 with TRBJ1-5, with D perhaps matching TRBD1 (5 bases). The CDR3 is 15 amino acids. V was pared by 6 bases and J by 5 bases, with 17 bases between. Germline CDR1 LNHDA, CDR2 SQIVND (reference sequence). CDR3 amino acids: CASRGGGVGDQPQHF. In nucleotides, the CDR3 is TGTGCCAGTAGGGGTGGGGGGGTTGGCGATCAGCCCCAGCATTTT.

V gene TRBV7-2 combines with J gene TRBJ1-1; D call uncertain. Trimming pared 1 base from V and 4 bases from J, leaving 4 bases between. CDR1 and CDR2 (germline): SGHTA, FQGNSA. The CDR3 extends over 12 amino acids. Here the CDR3 reads CASSLDITEAFF. The CDR3 nucleotides are TGTGCCAGCAGCTTAGATATCACTGAAGCTTTCTTT. Looking up the rest from reference TRBV7-2 and TRBJ1-1 gives the full variable domain: GAGVSQSPSNKVTEKGKDVELRCDPISGHTALYWYRQSLGQGLEFLIYFQGNSAPDKSGLPSDRFSAERTGGSVSTLTIQRTQQEDSAVYLCASSLDITEAFFGQGTRLTVV.

Worth noting for this clone: At one of its ends the junction is not consistent with the germline gene, which may arise from a read error. This sequence joins TRBV12-5 and TRBJ2-7, with a weak D call TRBD2 (5 bases). CDR3 length: 14 residues. Per the germline V gene, CDR1 is LGHNT and CDR2 is FRNRAP. CDR3 nucleotide sequence: TGTGCTAGTGGCTTGGACTGGCGGCCCTACGAGCAGTACTTC. Translation gives CASGLDWRPYEQYF.

The V call is TRBV4-3, the J call TRBJ1-4; D perhaps matches TRBD1 (5 bases). Germline loops: CDR1 LGHNA, CDR2 YSLEER. The germline V and J ends were trimmed by 4 bases and 8 bases, with 14 bases remaining between them. The CDR3 covers 14 residues. The CDR3 protein is CASSRSGGGEKLFF. CDR3 coding DNA: TGCGCCAGCAGCCGGAGTGGGGGGGGAGAAAAACTGTTTTTT.

The CDR3 DNA is TGTGCCAGCAGTGCCTCCGGGACAGTGGACGAGCAGTACTTC. It encodes CASSASGTVDEQYF. The V gene is TRBV6-5, the J gene TRBJ2-7; 7 bases agree with TRBD1. There are 14 residues in the CDR3. Germline V gene lookup returns CDR1 MNHEY and CDR2 SVGAGI. V trimming: 5 bases; J trimming: 5 bases; junction bases outside the gene matches: 9.

The chain has TRBV30 and TRBJ1-3; a weak D match, TRBD1 (6 bases). Germline V CDR1 and CDR2: GTSNPN, SVGIG (reference sequence). V was shortened by 8 bases and J by 1 base, with 18 bases between the two germline ends. CDR3 size: 15 residues. The CDR3 DNA follows: TGTGCCGGGGGTACAAGGGGGAGATCTGGAAACACCATATATTTT. Translated: CAGGTRGRSGNTIYF.

This chain connects TRBV11-2 to TRBJ2-1; 10 bases are a match to TRBD1. The V gene end was trimmed by 5 bases and the J gene end by 4 bases; junction bases not matched to a gene: 8. The germline CDR1 and CDR2 sequences are SGHAT and FQNNGV. The CDR3 totals 16 residues. The CDR3 sequence is CASSPMTGGGYNEQFF. The DNA of the CDR3 is TGTGCCAGCAGCCCCATGACAGGGGGCGGTTACAATGAGCAGTTCTTC.

The rearrangement links TRBV5-6 to TRBJ2-7; 12 bases are a match to TRBD2. Germline V CDR1 and CDR2: SGHDT, YYEEEE. The length of the CDR3 is 12 residues. Trimming at V came to 3 bases and at J to 12 bases, leaving 4 bases not matched to a gene. In DNA, the CDR3 is TGTGCCAGCAGCTCAACTAGCGGGGGGCCGTACTTC. This sequence encodes CASSSTSGGPYF.

The chain uses TRBV5-1 and TRBJ2-3; 7 nucleotides agree with TRBD2. Looked up from germline, CDR1 is SGHRS and CDR2 is YFSETQ. The V and J ends lost 0 bases and 2 bases, in that order; junction bases with no gene match: 0. This CDR3 spans 14 amino acids. The CDR3, as DNA: TGCGCCAGCAGCTTGGGGGACTACACAGATACGCAGTATTTT. Its translation: CASSLGDYTDTQYF. Filled out from reference TRBV5-1 and TRBJ2-3, the complete variable domain reads KAGVTQTPRYLIKTRGQQVTLSCSPISGHRSVSWYQQTPGQGLQFLFEYFSETQRNKGNFPGRFSGRQFSNSRSEMNVSTLELGDSALYLCASSLGDYTDTQYFGPGTRLTVL.

The chain is built from TRBV12-5 and TRBJ2-3; 8 positions agree with TRBD2. CDR3 length: 16 amino acids. From germline, CDR1 is LGHNT and CDR2 FRNRAP. The V segment lost 2 bases and the J segment 2 bases; nucleotides outside the gene matches: 6. The CDR3 spells CASGLPQRGYTDTQYF. In nucleotides, the CDR3 is TGTGCTAGTGGTTTGCCTCAGCGGGGGTACACAGATACGCAGTATTTT.

The chain has TRBV19 and TRBJ2-2, with TRBD1 identical over 7 bases. V was clipped by 7 bases and J by 6 bases; unmatched bases: 8. The CDR3 runs to 14 residues. The germline CDR1 and CDR2 sequences are LNHDA and SQIVND (reference sequence). For the CDR3, the DNA is TGTGCCAGTATCGAGGACAGGTGGGCCGGGGAGCTGTTTTTT. The encoded protein is CASIEDRWAGELFF. Full variable domain (outside the CDR3, taken from reference TRBV19 and TRBJ2-2): DGGITQSPKYLFRKEGQNVTLSCEQNLNHDAMYWYRQDPGQGLRLIYYSQIVNDFQKGDIAEGYSVSREKKESFPLTVTSAQKNPTAFYLCASIEDRWAGELFFGEGSRLTVL.

J is TRBJ1-6 and V is TRBV7-9; the D is unclear. The CDR3 consists of 14 residues. Germline CDR1 is SEHNR and CDR2 is FQNEAQ (reference sequence). V was trimmed by 0 bases and J by 9 bases, leaving 9 bases between them. The CDR3 loop is CASSLALLASPLHF. CDR3 DNA sequence: TGTGCCAGCAGCTTAGCCCTCCTAGCTTCACCCCTCCACTTT.

The chain combines TRBV6-1 with TRBJ2-7; 7 positions agree with TRBD1. This CDR3 spans 17 amino acids. V gave up 2 bases and J gave up 4 bases; unmatched junction bases: 14. Germline loops: CDR1 MNHNS, CDR2 SASEGT. The DNA of the CDR3 is TGTGCCAGCAGTGAATTATCGAGTCGAAGGGGGCTGTACGAGCAGTACTTC. Amino acid sequence: CASSELSSRRGLYEQYF.

This clone has only one observation. The chain employs TRBV2 and TRBJ2-3; a weak D match, TRBD2 (6 bases). The CDR3 sequence is 11 residues long. Germline CDR1 is SNHLY and CDR2 is FYNNEI. V lost 8 bases to trimming and J lost 3 bases, with 6 bases between them. CDR3 nucleotide sequence: TGTGCCAGCGGAGGGACAGATACGCAGTATTTT. It specifies CASGGTDTQYF.

In this sample, this clone turned up a few times. The rearrangement links TRBV7-2 to TRBJ1-6; maybe TRBD1 (6 bases). Looked up from germline, CDR1 is SGHTA and CDR2 is FQGNSA. V lost 1 base, J lost 6 bases, and 10 bases lay in between. This CDR3 comprises 15 residues. DNA of the CDR3: TGTGCCAGCAGCTTAGACAGGGATGGTAATTCACCCCTCCACTTT. It translates to CASSLDRDGNSPLHF.

The V gene is TRBV7-3, the J gene TRBJ2-3, with D hard to call. Germline V CDR1 and CDR2: SGHTA, FQGTGA. V was trimmed by 7 bases and J by 0 bases, leaving 14 bases between them. This CDR3 comprises 15 residues. CDR3 DNA sequence: TGTGCCAGCAACTTTGAACTGGTTAGCACAGATACGCAGTATTTT. It yields the protein CASNFELVSTDTQYF.

This clone has a single count. The rearrangement uses TRBV7-2 and TRBJ2-3; a weak D match, TRBD2 (6 bases). The CDR3 runs to 14 residues. Trimming left V 5 bases short and J 8 bases short, with 17 bases between. Germline values: CDR1 SGHTA, CDR2 FQGNSA. CDR3 DNA sequence: TGTGCCAGCAGCGCGGGACCATCCGATGGTACGCAGTATTTT. Residues: CASSAGPSDGTQYF.

This chain links TRBV9 with TRBJ2-7; 7 nucleotides agree with TRBD1. The ends lost 1 base at V and 5 bases at J; junction bases unmatched: 15. The V gene's germline CDR1 is SGDLS and CDR2 YYNGEE. This CDR3 is 17 amino acids long. CDR3: CASSVTPSGQDNDEQYF. The CDR3 region has the DNA TGTGCCAGCAGCGTAACCCCCAGCGGACAGGATAACGACGAGCAGTACTTC.

The chain carries TRBV7-3 and TRBJ2-1; no clear D. Trimming removed 1 base at V and 10 bases at J, with 14 bases between. The CDR3 is 14 amino acids. CDR1 and CDR2 (germline): SGHTA, FQGTGA. The CDR3 DNA follows: TGTGCCAGCAGCTTAAGCGGCAGCGCCTACGAGCAGTTCTTC. As protein: CASSLSGSAYEQFF.